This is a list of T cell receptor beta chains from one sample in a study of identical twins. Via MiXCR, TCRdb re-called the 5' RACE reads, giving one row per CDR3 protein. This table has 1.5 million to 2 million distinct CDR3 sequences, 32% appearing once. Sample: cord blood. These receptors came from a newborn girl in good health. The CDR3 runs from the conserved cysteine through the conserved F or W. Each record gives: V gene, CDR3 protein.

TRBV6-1	CASSEPWTSEEQYF
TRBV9	CASSVSSGNEQFF
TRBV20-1	CSCLGGNYGYTF
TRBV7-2	CASNSGGSSYEQYF
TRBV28	CASSLTLAYEQYF
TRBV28	CASRKGLAAPYNEQFF
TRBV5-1	CASSLGPSGSSDTQYF
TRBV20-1	CSAPRGGVYGYTF
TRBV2	CASSGGGESYNEQFF
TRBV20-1	CSVGTGGLGTDTQYF
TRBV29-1	CSVSDRAKNIQYF
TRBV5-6	CASSQLDRSATEAFF
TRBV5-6	CASSYYERGRYNEQYF
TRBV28	CASSLLEDNQQYF